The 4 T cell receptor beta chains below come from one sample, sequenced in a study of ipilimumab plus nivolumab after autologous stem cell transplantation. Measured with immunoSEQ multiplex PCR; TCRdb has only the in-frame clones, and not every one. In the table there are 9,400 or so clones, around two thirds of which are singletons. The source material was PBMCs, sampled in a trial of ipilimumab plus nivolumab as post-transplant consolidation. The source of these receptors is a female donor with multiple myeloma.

The CDR3 sequence: CASSRLRESEGDQETQYF. As DNA, the CDR3 is TGTGCCAGTAGTAGACTCAGGGAAAGCGAGGGGGACCAAGAGACCCAGTACTTC. J is TRBJ2-5 and V is TRBV19, with D perhaps TRBD1 (6 bases). In germline, CDR1 is LNHDA, CDR2 SQIVND (reference sequence). CDR3 size: 18 residues. V lost 4 bases to trimming and J lost 0 bases, with 21 bases between them.

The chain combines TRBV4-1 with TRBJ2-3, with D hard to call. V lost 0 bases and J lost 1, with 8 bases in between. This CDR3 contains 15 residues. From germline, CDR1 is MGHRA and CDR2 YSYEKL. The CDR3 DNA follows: TGCGCCAGCAGCCAAGATGTCTTCGGCACAGATACGCAGTATTTT. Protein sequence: CASSQDVFGTDTQYF.

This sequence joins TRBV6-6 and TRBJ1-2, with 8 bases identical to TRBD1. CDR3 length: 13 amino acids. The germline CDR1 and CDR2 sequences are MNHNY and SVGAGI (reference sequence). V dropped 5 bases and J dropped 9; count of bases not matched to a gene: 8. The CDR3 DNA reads TGTGCCAGCAGTCCCGGACAGGGAGCAAGCTACACCTTC. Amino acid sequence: CASSPGQGASYTF.

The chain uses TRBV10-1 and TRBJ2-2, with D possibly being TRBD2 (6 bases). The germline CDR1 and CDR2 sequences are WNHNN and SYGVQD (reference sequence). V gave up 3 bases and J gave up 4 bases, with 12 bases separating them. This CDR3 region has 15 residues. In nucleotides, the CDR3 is TGCGCCAGCAGTGATGTTCCGGGGGTCACCGGGGAGCTGTTTTTT. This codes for CASSDVPGVTGELFF.